This T cell receptor beta chain was profiled in a study of CD8 T cells in Susac syndrome. Random hexamers were used to reverse transcribe about 0.5 to 1 ug of RNA. By means of immunoSEQ multiplex PCR, TCR beta CDR3 spanning 54 Vbeta and 13 Jbeta underwent amplification. TCRdb reprocessed the immunoSEQ multiplex PCR reads with MiXCR, giving one entry per CDR3 protein. This sample carries 45,000 or so distinct CDR3 sequences, 90% to 95% of them seen once, and the ten largest clones take about 0.55%. Unmatched junction bases numbered 5, after V lost 3 bases and J lost 7 bases. The CDR3 length is 14 residues. The germline V gene encodes CDR1 MDHEN and CDR2 SYDVKM. This clonotype showed up just once.

What was sequenced was CD8+ T cells from PBMCs. This chain uses TRBV28 with TRBJ2-2; 7 bases are a match to TRBD1. This TCR was recovered from a human donor in good health. CDR3 protein: CASSFYRGGGELFF. CDR3 coding DNA: TGTGCCAGCAGTTTTTACAGGGGTGGCGGGGAGCTGTTTTTT.